A selection of T cell receptor beta chains follows, all from one sample in a study of cytomegalovirus exposure and HLA in healthy donors. The data were produced by immunoSEQ multiplex PCR, yet TCRdb's version contains in-frame clones alone and is incomplete. The table shows over 30,000 clones, with 75% to 90% occurring only once. The sequencing sample was made of PBMCs. Every receptor here comes from a male donor in good health and CMV-seronegative. The CDR3 runs from the conserved cysteine through the conserved F or W. The D gene is left open where the match is weak. The size entry is marked missing in some rows and otherwise reads once, few, many or a size class.

>TRBJ2-5|TRBV5-1|15|TRBD2|.
CASSYSSGSSETQYF
TGCGCCAGCAGCTACTCTAGCGGGAGTAGTGAGACCCAGTACTTC
>TRBJ1-2|TRBV4-2|16|.|few
CASSQEFTGLNYGYTF
TGTGCCAGCAGCCAAGAGTTTACAGGGCTTAACTATGGCTACACCTTC
>TRBJ2-7|TRBV7-2|17|TRBD2|.
CASSPQGTSGTPYEQYF
TGTGCCAGCAGCCCCCAGGGGACTAGCGGGACACCCTACGAGCAGTACTTC
>TRBJ2-2|TRBV30|15|TRBD1|.
CAWSSGGAWTGELFF
TGTGCCTGGAGTTCAGGGGGCGCTTGGACCGGGGAGCTGTTTTTT
>TRBJ1-3|TRBV27|15|.|.
CASSLQGRSGNTIYF
TGTGCCAGCAGTTTGCAGGGGCGTTCTGGAAACACCATATATTTT
>TRBJ1-2|TRBV7-2|15|TRBD1|.
CASSLVTGGDYGYTF
TGTGCCAGCAGCTTAGTGACAGGGGGCGACTATGGCTACACCTTC
>TRBJ2-1|TRBV25-1|15|TRBD2|.
CASSEGTSAYNEQFF
TGTGCCAGCAGTGAAGGGACTAGTGCCTACAATGAGCAGTTCTTC
>TRBJ2-6|TRBV9|17|.|.
CASSLNVGGTGANVLTF
TGTGCCAGCAGCCTAAACGTTGGGGGGACTGGGGCCAACGTCCTGACTTTC
>TRBJ1-4|TRBV19|15|TRBD1|.
CASSSTGTGAEKLFF
TGTGCCAGTAGTTCTACCGGGACAGGGGCGGAAAAACTGTTTTTT
>TRBJ1-4|TRBV6-1|17|.|.
CASSEGRAIPTNEKLFF
TGTGCCAGCAGTGAGGGCAGGGCCATTCCAACTAATGAAAAACTGTTTTTT
>TRBJ1-1|TRBV7-9|19|TRBD1|once
CASSLPFGGGGDWNTEAFF
TGTGCCAGCAGCCTACCTTTTGGAGGGGGCGGAGATTGGAACACTGAAGCTTTCTTT
>TRBJ1-6|TRBV6-5|13|.|.
CASGPGFNSPLHF
TGTGCCAGTGGCCCGGGGTTTAATTCACCCCTCCACTTT
>TRBJ2-1|TRBV5-6|11|.|.
CASTLYNEQFF
TGTGCCAGCACCCTCTACAATGAGCAGTTCTTC
>TRBJ2-1|TRBV4-2|15|.|.
CASSHNYNSYNEQFF
TGTGCCAGCAGCCATAACTACAACTCCTACAATGAGCAGTTCTTC
>TRBJ1-1|TRBV30|13|TRBD1|.
CAWAVTGFTEAFF
TGTGCCTGGGCAGTGACAGGGTTCACTGAAGCTTTCTTT
>TRBJ2-3|TRBV19|16|TRBD2|.
CASRASSGGGTDTQYF
TGTGCCAGTAGGGCCTCTAGCGGGGGGGGAACAGATACGCAGTATTTT
>TRBJ2-3|TRBV5-1|15|.|once
CASSFLGAGTDTQYF
TGCGCCAGCAGCTTCCTGGGGGCCGGCACAGATACGCAGTATTTT
>TRBJ2-3|TRBV15|16|.|.
CATSNSQGGATDTQYF
TGTGCCACCAGCAATTCACAGGGGGGGGCCACAGATACGCAGTATTTT
>TRBJ1-4|TRBV6-7|11|.|few
CASALGGKLFF
TGTGCCAGCGCCCTTGGCGGAAAACTGTTTTTT
>TRBJ1-1|TRBV5-6|15|.|few
CASSRRQAGNTEAFF
TGTGCCAGCAGCCGCCGACAGGCAGGGAACACTGAAGCTTTCTTT
>TRBJ1-2|TRBV5-1|14|TRBD1|.
CASKEGTGLGGYTF
TGCGCCAGCAAAGAGGGGACAGGGTTAGGTGGCTACACCTTC
>TRBJ2-5|TRBV29-1|11|.|.
CSVTRGETQYF
TGCAGCGTTACCCGGGGGGAGACCCAGTACTTC
>TRBJ1-4|TRBV6-6|15|.|.
CASSYGARLGEKLFF
TGTGCCAGCAGTTACGGGGCCCGCCTTGGGGAAAAACTGTTTTTT
>TRBJ2-1|TRBV15|15|.|few
CATSRDREEDNEQFF
TGTGCCACCAGCAGAGATCGCGAAGAAGACAATGAGCAGTTCTTC
>TRBJ2-7|TRBV5-1|15|TRBD1|medium-sized
CASSPSGTGSPEQYF
TGCGCCAGCAGCCCTTCCGGGACAGGGTCCCCCGAGCAGTACTTC
>TRBJ1-1|TRBV6-1|13|TRBD1|few
CASRATGATEAFF
TGTGCCAGCAGGGCGACAGGGGCCACTGAAGCTTTCTTT
>TRBJ1-2|TRBV5-6|13|.|once
CASITRRGGGYTF
TGTGCCAGCATCACCAGGCGGGGAGGCGGCTACACCTTC
>TRBJ2-7|TRBV7-2|15|.|.
CASSLDRQVTYEQYF
TGTGCCAGCAGCTTAGATCGGCAGGTAACCTACGAGCAGTACTTC
>TRBJ2-1|TRBV5-1|15|.|.
CASSLATQGINEQFF
TGCGCCAGCAGCTTGGCTACACAGGGTATCAATGAGCAGTTCTTC
>TRBJ1-4|TRBV7-2|12|.|.
CASRGTGEKLFF
TGTGCCAGCCGCGGCACAGGCGAAAAACTGTTTTTT
>TRBJ2-5|TRBV9|15|.|.
CASSVGGPYQETQYF
TGTGCCAGCAGCGTGGGGGGACCGTACCAAGAGACCCAGTACTTC
>TRBJ2-5|TRBV19|14|.|.
CASSRSGGQETQYF
TGTGCCAGTAGCCGCTCCGGGGGACAAGAGACCCAGTACTTC
>TRBJ2-7|TRBV7-2|15|TRBD1|.
CASSFAGTGVYEQYF
TGTGCCAGCAGCTTTGCCGGGACAGGGGTGTACGAGCAGTACTTC
>TRBJ1-3|TRBV19|15|.|.
CASSGQPSSGNTIYF
TGTGCCAGTAGCGGACAGCCGAGCTCTGGAAACACCATATATTTT
>TRBJ1-2|TRBV30|13|TRBD1|few
CASGQGYNYGYTF
TGTGCCTCCGGACAGGGGTACAACTATGGCTACACCTTC
>TRBJ1-2|TRBV29-1|13|.|.
CSVEATTNYGYTF
TGCAGCGTTGAGGCAACCACTAACTATGGCTACACCTTC
>TRBJ1-1|TRBV5-1|15|TRBD1|.
CASSLAGGQNTEAFF
TGCGCCAGCAGCTTGGCAGGGGGCCAGAACACTGAAGCTTTCTTT
>TRBJ1-6|TRBV6-1|13|.|.
CASNTDYNSPLHF
TGTGCCAGCAACACAGATTATAATTCACCCCTCCACTTT
>TRBJ2-1|TRBV7-3|16|TRBD1|.
CASSLTGTGADNEQFF
TGTGCCAGCAGCCTAACCGGGACAGGGGCCGACAATGAGCAGTTCTTC
>TRBJ1-1|TRBV9|13|TRBD1|few
CASQGDMNTEAFF
TGTGCCAGCCAGGGGGATATGAACACTGAAGCTTTCTTT
>TRBJ2-7|TRBV27|14|TRBD1|.
CASRWTGGPYEQYF
TGTGCCAGCAGATGGACAGGGGGTCCCTACGAGCAGTACTTC
>TRBJ1-5|TRBV28|15|.|once
CASSSPQGGNQPQHF
TGTGCCAGCAGTAGCCCACAGGGAGGCAATCAGCCCCAGCATTTT
>TRBJ2-7|TRBV6-6|15|TRBD1|.
CASSYWAGGSYEQYF
TGTGCCAGCAGTTACTGGGCAGGGGGCTCCTACGAGCAGTACTTC
>TRBJ1-1|TRBV18|15|.|few
CASSPGQGMGAEAFF
TGTGCCAGCTCACCAGGGCAGGGGATGGGCGCTGAAGCTTTCTTT